This T cell receptor (beta chain) was captured in a study of blood T cells in healthy people across ages. Together with a sample-barcoded 5' primer, a J-beta primer mix was included in a second PCR lasting about 7 to 11 cycles. Tagging of each cDNA molecule was performed by a template-switch adaptor with 12 random nucleotides. MiXCR, applied by TCRdb to the 5' RACE reads, yields one record per CDR3 protein. Counted here are around 1,600,000 distinct CDR3 sequences, about 45% occurring once; the ten biggest clones make up just over 4%. V shed 5 bases and J shed 4 bases, with 13 bases lying between them. The CDR3 covers 14 residues.

This sequence originates from a woman between 18 and 30 years old in good health. The chain joins TRBV12-3 or TRBV12-4 to TRBJ2-3, with no clear D. Sequencing used blood. CDR3 in amino acids: CASSLTSTADTQYF. As DNA, the CDR3 is TGTGCCAGCAGTCTAACCTCCACTGCAGATACGCAGTATTTT.